The sequence of this T cell receptor beta chain was determined in a study of cytomegalovirus exposure and HLA in healthy donors. Data came from immunoSEQ multiplex PCR; TCRdb stores just in-frame clones and leaves some out. The sample lists some 150,000 clones, about 91% seen once, with under 5% in the top ten. Germline CDR1 reads SNHLY; CDR2 reads FYNNEI. The CDR3 is 12 amino acids. Trimming took 3 bases from V and 7 from J, leaving 7 bases between them. This clonotype was sampled from a man aged 18-30 years in good health and CMV-seropositive. Sequencing input: PBMCs. The gene calls are TRBV2 and TRBJ2-1; D is undetermined. The CDR3 region is CASSDLDNEQFF. As DNA, the CDR3 is TGTGCCAGCAGTGACCTAGATAATGAGCAGTTCTTC.